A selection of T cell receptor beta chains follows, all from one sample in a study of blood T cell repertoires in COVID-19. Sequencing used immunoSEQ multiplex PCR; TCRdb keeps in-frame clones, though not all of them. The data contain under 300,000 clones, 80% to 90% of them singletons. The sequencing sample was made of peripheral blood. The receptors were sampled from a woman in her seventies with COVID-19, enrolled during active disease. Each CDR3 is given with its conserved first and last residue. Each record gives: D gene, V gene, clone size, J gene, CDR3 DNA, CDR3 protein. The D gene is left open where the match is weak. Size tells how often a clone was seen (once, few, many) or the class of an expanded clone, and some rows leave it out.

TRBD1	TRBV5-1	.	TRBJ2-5	TGCGCCAGCAGCTCCCCGACAGGGCAGCAAGAGACCCAGTACTTC	CASSSPTGQQETQYF
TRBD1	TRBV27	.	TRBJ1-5	TGTGCCAAAAGAAGGGGGCATAGTCAGCCCCAGCATTTT	CAKRRGHSQPQHF
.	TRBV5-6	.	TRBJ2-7	TGTGCCAGCTACCCCGATCCCGGGGCCTACGAGCAGTACTTC	CASYPDPGAYEQYF
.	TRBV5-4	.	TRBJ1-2	TGTGCCAGCAGCTTGGTGGGGGGGCTTGGCTACACCTTC	CASSLVGGLGYTF
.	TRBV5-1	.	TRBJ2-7	TGCGCCAGCAGCTCTCCTCTCCGCGGGAACGAGCAGTACTTC	CASSSPLRGNEQYF
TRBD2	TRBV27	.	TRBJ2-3	TGTGCCAGCAGACCGGGGGGGCTCGCAGATACGCAGTATTTT	CASRPGGLADTQYF
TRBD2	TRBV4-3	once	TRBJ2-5	TGCGCCAGCAGCCAAGATCCGGGACTAGCTGTGGAGACCCAGTACTTC	CASSQDPGLAVETQYF
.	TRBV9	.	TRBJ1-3	TGTGCCAGCAGCCTCGATGTGGGGGGAAAATCTGGAAACACCATATATTTT	CASSLDVGGKSGNTIYF
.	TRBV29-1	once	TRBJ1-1	TGCAGCGTTGGGGGGCTCGGAACTGAAGCTTTCTTT	CSVGGLGTEAFF
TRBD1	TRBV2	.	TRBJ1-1	TGTGCCAGCAGTAGGGGGCTTAGCACTGAAGCTTTCTTT	CASSRGLSTEAFF
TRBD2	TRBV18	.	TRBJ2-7	TGTGCCAGCTCTCCCGGGACTAGTAGCTCCTACGAGCAGTACTTC	CASSPGTSSSYEQYF
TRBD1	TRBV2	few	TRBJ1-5	TGTGCCAGCAGATCGACAGGGGGGGATAGCAATCAGCCCCAGCATTTT	CASRSTGGDSNQPQHF
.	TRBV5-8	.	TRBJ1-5	TGTGCCAGCAGCTTGGAGGGGGGGCCGGGGGCCTTCCGTCAGCCCCAGCATTTT	CASSLEGGPGAFRQPQHF
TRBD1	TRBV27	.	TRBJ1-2	TGTGCCAGCAGTTTTCTAGGGGGCTTAGACTATGGCTACACCTTC	CASSFLGGLDYGYTF
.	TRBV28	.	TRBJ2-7	TGTGCCAGCAGCCCCCCGGGGTTGGGGTACGAGCAGTACTTC	CASSPPGLGYEQYF
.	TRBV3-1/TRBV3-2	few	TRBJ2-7	TGTGCCAGCAGCCGGGACTCTATCTCCTACGAGCAGTACTTC	CASSRDSISYEQYF
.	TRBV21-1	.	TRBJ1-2	TGTGCCAGCAGCAAAGGACTACAGCATCCTCGAAATAACTATGGCTACACCTTC	CASSKGLQHPRNNYGYTF
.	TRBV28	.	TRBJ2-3	TGTGCCAGCAGTTTATTAGAGGATACGCAGTATTTT	CASSLLEDTQYF
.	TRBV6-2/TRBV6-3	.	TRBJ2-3	TGTGCCAGCAGTGTCGAGGGGGAGACAGATACGCAGTATTTT	CASSVEGETDTQYF
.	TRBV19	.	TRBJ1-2	TGTGCCAGTAGTATAACACCGGGGAACTATGGCTACACCTTC	CASSITPGNYGYTF
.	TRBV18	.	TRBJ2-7	TGTGCCAGCTCAGAGTCCTACGAGCAGTACTTC	CASSESYEQYF
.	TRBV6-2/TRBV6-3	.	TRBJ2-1	TGTGCCAGCAGTTACGGGGGGGCTCAACAGGGTGAGCAGTTCTTC	CASSYGGAQQGEQFF
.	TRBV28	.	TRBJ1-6	TGTGCCAGCAGAACAGGATACGATAATTCACCCCTCCACTTT	CASRTGYDNSPLHF
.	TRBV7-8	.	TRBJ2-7	TGTGCCAGCACCAGCTCCCGGACAGCGAGCTACGAGCAGTACTTC	CASTSSRTASYEQYF
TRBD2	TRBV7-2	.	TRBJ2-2	TGTGCCAGCAGCTTAATAAGCGGGGGCCTCGGGGAGCTGTTTTTT	CASSLISGGLGELFF
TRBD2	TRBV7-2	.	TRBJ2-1	TGTGCCAGCAGCCTCTTTGGCGGGGGGCTTCCGAGCTCCTACAATGAGCAGTTCTTC	CASSLFGGGLPSSYNEQFF
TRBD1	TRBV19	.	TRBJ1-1	TGTGCCAGTAGCCTGGACAGGGGGCGTTTGAGTGAAGCTTTCTTT	CASSLDRGRLSEAFF
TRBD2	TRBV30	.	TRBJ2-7	TGTGCCTGGAGTGTTGGGGGGGGTGTGTACGAGCAGTACTTC	CAWSVGGGVYEQYF